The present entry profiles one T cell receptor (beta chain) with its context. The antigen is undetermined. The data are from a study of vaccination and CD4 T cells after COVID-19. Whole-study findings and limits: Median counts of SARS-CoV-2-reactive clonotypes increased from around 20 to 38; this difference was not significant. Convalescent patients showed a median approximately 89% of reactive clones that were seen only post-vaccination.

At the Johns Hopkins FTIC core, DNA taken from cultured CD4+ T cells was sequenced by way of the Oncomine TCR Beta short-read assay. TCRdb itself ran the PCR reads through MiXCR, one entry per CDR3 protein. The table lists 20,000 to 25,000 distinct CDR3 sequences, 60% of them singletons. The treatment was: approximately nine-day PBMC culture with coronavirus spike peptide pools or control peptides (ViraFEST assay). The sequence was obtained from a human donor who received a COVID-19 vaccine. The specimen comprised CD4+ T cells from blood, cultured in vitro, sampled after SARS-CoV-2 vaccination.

As DNA, the CDR3 is TGTGCCAGCAGAGGACAGGGGGGAAACTATGGCTACACCTTC. Its translation: CASRGQGGNYGYTF. This chain links TRBV21-1 with TRBJ1-2; the table names TRBD1, a call not compared with the DNA. TRBV21-1 represents a pseudogene. CDR3 length equals 14 residues.